Shown below are 23 T cell receptor beta chains from a single sample sequenced in a study of T-cell reconstitution after alpha-beta-depleted transplantation in children. Molecular barcoding with unique molecular identifiers was used for the TCRbeta library. TCRdb re-derived calls from the PCR reads in MiXCR, one entry per CDR3 protein. Counted here are hundreds of thousands of distinct CDR3 sequences, 23% occurring once; the ten biggest clones make up 11% to 15%. The source material was PBMCs, mostly from graft donor cells, sampled 360 days after TCRalphabeta/CD19-depleted stem cell transplant. The origin of the receptors is a boy younger than two who had a stem cell transplant for acute myeloid leukemia, so the T cells may come from the graft donor.

CDR3 sequence reads: CASSHQGSLPTYEQYV. CDR3 nucleotide sequence: TGTGCCAGCAGCCACCAGGGGAGCCTACCTACCTACGAGCAGTACGTC. This chain joins TRBV11-2 and TRBJ2-7; possible D gene TRBD1, 6 bases. V dropped 5 bases and J dropped 2 bases, with 19 bases sitting between them. Germline V gene lookup returns CDR1 SGHAT and CDR2 FQNNGV. The CDR3 loop spans 16 amino acids.

V usage is TRBV28 and J usage is TRBJ1-6; no clear D gene. Germline assignment: CDR1 MDHEN and CDR2 SYDVKM. The V end lost 3 bases, the J end lost 9 bases, and 15 bases lay between the germline ends. CDR3 size: 15 residues. The CDR3 protein is CASSFGGPPGSPLHF. CDR3 nucleotides: TGTGCCAGCAGTTTTGGTGGCCCTCCAGGTTCACCCCTCCACTTT.

The chain carries TRBV20-1 and TRBJ2-6; D not resolved. CDR3 size: 16 residues. V gave up 3 bases and J gave up 0 bases, with 12 bases separating them. Germline CDR1 reads DFQATT; CDR2 reads SNEGSKA (reference sequence). The CDR3 region is CSASGFRNSGANVLTF. Written as DNA, the CDR3 is TGCAGTGCTAGTGGCTTCAGAAACTCTGGGGCCAACGTCCTGACTTTC.

This chain uses TRBV19 with TRBJ2-6; D is undetermined. This CDR3 has 16 residues. Germline V gene lookup returns CDR1 LNHDA and CDR2 SQIVND (reference sequence). Trimming stripped 4 bases from V and 2 bases from J, with 12 bases between. For the CDR3, the DNA is TGTGCCAGTAGTACCCTTATGGCGCCTGGGGCCAACGTCCTGACTTTC. It yields the protein CASSTLMAPGANVLTF.

This clonotype was seen repeatedly, ten times or more. V is TRBV20-1 and J is TRBJ2-5; maybe TRBD2 (6 bases). This CDR3 has 16 residues. Between the trimmed V and J ends, which lost 0 bases and 2 bases, there was a span of 16 bases. Germline V lookup: CDR1 DFQATT, CDR2 SNEGSKA (reference sequence). In DNA form, the CDR3 reads TGCAGTGCTAGAGATGCGAGGGGAGGAGGACAAGAGACCCAGTACTTC. Encoded protein: CSARDARGGGQETQYF.

A few counts support this clonotype. This chain uses TRBV10-3 with TRBJ1-1, with a weak D call TRBD1 (5 bases). The CDR3 is made up of 13 amino acids. From germline, CDR1 is ENHRY and CDR2 SYGVKD. V lost 6 bases, J lost 4 bases, and 12 bases lay in between. The CDR3 DNA sequence: TGTGCCATCAGCCTAGACAGCTCCACTGAAGCTTTCTTT. Protein product: CAISLDSSTEAFF.

The V and J genes are TRBV6-1 and TRBJ1-2; D may be TRBD1 (6 bases). Germline V gene lookup returns CDR1 MNHNS and CDR2 SASEGT. The CDR3 runs 14 residues. V was cut by 5 bases and J by 1 base, with 11 bases left in between. CDR3 protein: CASSRTVLNYGYTF. CDR3 bases: TGTGCCAGCAGTAGGACAGTCCTTAACTATGGCTACACCTTC.

This clonotype came up a few times. This chain uses TRBV20-1 with TRBJ2-7; D is undetermined. This CDR3 is 9 amino acids long. CDR1 DFQATT and CDR2 SNEGSKA come from the germline V gene (reference sequence). The CDR3: CRGPDEQYF. The DNA for the CDR3 is TGCAGGGGCCCAGACGAGCAGTACTTC.

CDR3 residues: CSANLLDQGTYEQYF. For the CDR3, the DNA is TGCAGTGCTAACCTCCTCGATCAGGGGACCTACGAGCAGTACTTC. The rearrangement joins TRBV20-1 to TRBJ2-7, with D possibly TRBD1 on 6 matching bases. The CDR3 has 15 residues. Trimming removed 4 bases at V and 2 bases at J, with 18 bases between. Germline V CDR1 and CDR2: DFQATT, SNEGSKA (reference sequence).

This CDR3 reads CASAPGQAYEQYV. The CDR3 bases are TGTGCCAGCGCCCCGGGACAGGCGTACGAGCAGTACGTC. The chain recombines TRBV18 with TRBJ2-7; TRBD1 matches at 8 bases. The V gene's germline CDR1 is KGHSH and CDR2 LQKENI. The CDR3 loop spans 13 amino acids. V gave up 8 bases and J gave up 4 bases; unmatched junction bases: 7.

This rearrangement joins TRBV7-2 to TRBJ2-1, with 8 bases lining up with TRBD2. Germline assignment: CDR1 SGHTA and CDR2 FQGNSA. With V trimmed by 5 bases and J by 10 bases, 7 bases remained unmatched. This CDR3 is 13 amino acids long. The CDR3 here is CASSPRGAQEQFF. In DNA, the CDR3 is TGTGCCAGCAGCCCGCGGGGGGCCCAAGAGCAGTTCTTC.

The rearrangement links TRBV7-2 to TRBJ2-1; D is unresolved. The CDR3 consists of 12 residues. From germline, CDR1 is SGHTA and CDR2 FQGNSA. V lost 1 base to trimming and J lost 12 bases, with 10 bases between them. CDR3 region: CASSLGWLVQFF. The CDR3 nucleotides are TGTGCCAGCAGCTTAGGTTGGCTGGTGCAGTTCTTC.

This chain links TRBV9 with TRBJ2-7; 13 bases are shared with TRBD2. Germline lookup yields CDR1 SGDLS and CDR2 YYNGEE. The CDR3 loop spans 15 amino acids. V lost 3 bases and J lost 2; bases outside the gene matches: 2. Here the CDR3 reads CASSGTSGGTYEQYF. The CDR3 nucleotides are TGTGCCAGCAGCGGGACTAGCGGGGGTACCTACGAGCAGTACTTC. The entire variable domain, with the rest obtained from reference TRBV9 and TRBJ2-7, is as follows: DSGVTQTPKHLITATGQRVTLRCSPRSGDLSVYWYQQSLDQGLQFLIQYYNGEERAKGNILERFSAQQFPDLHSELNLSSLELGDSALYFCASSGTSGGTYEQYFGPGTRLTVT.

This clonotype was counted ten times or more. The rearrangement joins TRBV4-3 to TRBJ2-5; 7 nucleotides line up with TRBD2. The CDR3 consists of 16 residues. The J segment lost 3 bases and the V segment lost 2 bases, leaving 9 bases of the junction unmatched. Germline V gene sequence: CDR1 LGHNA, CDR2 YSLEER. CDR3: CASSQWAGTIKETQYF. CDR3 bases: TGCGCCAGCAGCCAATGGGCCGGGACTATTAAAGAGACCCAGTACTTC.

This rearrangement joins TRBV9 to TRBJ2-1, with D maybe TRBD2 (6 bases). Germline CDR1 is SGDLS and CDR2 is YYNGEE. Trimming took 7 bases from V and 7 from J, leaving 6 bases between them. CDR3 length: 10 residues. CDR3 residues: CASGGNEQFF. As DNA, the CDR3 is TGTGCCAGCGGAGGGAATGAGCAGTTCTTC.

The chain couples TRBV19 to TRBJ2-1; 10 bases line up with TRBD2. The length of the CDR3 is 15 residues. Germline lookup yields CDR1 LNHDA and CDR2 SQIVND (reference sequence). The V gene end was trimmed by 4 bases and the J gene end by 4 bases; junction bases not matched to a gene: 4. CDR3 amino acids: CASSTQRGGYNEQFF. The CDR3 DNA reads as TGTGCCAGTAGTACCCAGCGGGGGGGGTACAATGAGCAGTTCTTC.

This clonotype came up a few times. J is TRBJ2-5 and V is TRBV10-3, with 12 bases lining up with TRBD1. Germline values: CDR1 ENHRY, CDR2 SYGVKD. Losses at the gene ends were 3 bases for V and 5 bases for J; bases not matched to a gene: 10. The CDR3 is 17 amino acids. The chain's CDR3 is CAISDGDRGPIPETQYF. CDR3 nucleotides: TGTGCCATCAGTGATGGGGACAGGGGGCCAATCCCGGAGACCCAGTACTTC.

This clonotype was seen a few times. This sequence joins TRBV20-1 and TRBJ2-7, with D tentatively TRBD1 (5 bases). V gave up 0 bases and J gave up 4 bases, with 13 bases separating them. The CDR3 extends over 14 amino acids. Germline loops: CDR1 DFQATT, CDR2 SNEGSKA (reference sequence). CDR3 in amino acids: CSARDPYRIYEQYF. The CDR3, as DNA: TGCAGTGCTAGAGATCCCTACAGGATATACGAGCAGTACTTC.

The V and J genes are TRBV14 and TRBJ2-1, with 9 bases matching TRBD1. The CDR3 is 16 residues long. Per germline, CDR1 SGHDN and CDR2 FVKESK. The V segment lost 4 bases and the J segment 6 bases; nucleotides outside the gene matches: 10. The CDR3 here is CASSPKPGQGINEQFF. CDR3 DNA sequence: TGTGCCAGCAGCCCGAAACCGGGACAGGGAATCAATGAGCAGTTCTTC.

The rearrangement joins TRBV12-3 or TRBV12-4 to TRBJ2-7; no definite D call. The CDR3 length is 14 residues. V gave up 3 bases and J gave up 3 bases, with 12 bases separating them. The CDR3 reads CASSFDRRNYEQYV. CDR3 DNA sequence: TGTGCCAGCAGTTTCGATCGACGGAACTACGAGCAGTACGTC.

The chain employs TRBV30 and TRBJ2-1; the D gene is possibly TRBD2 (6 bases). The CDR3 is 16 residues long. Germline-derived CDR1 and CDR2 are GTSNPN and SVGIG (reference sequence). V lost 3 bases and J lost 2, with 17 bases in between. The DNA for the CDR3 is TGTGCCTGGAGCCTTGACGGGGGATCGGCCTACAATGAGCAGTTCTTC. The encoded protein is CAWSLDGGSAYNEQFF.

This clonotype was counted many times. This rearrangement joins TRBV2 to TRBJ2-6; D gene unclear. The CDR3 contains 13 residues. From germline, CDR1 is SNHLY and CDR2 FYNNEI. Deletions cut 6 bases from V and 0 bases from J, with 3 bases between. The CDR3 here is CASSTSGANVLTF. The CDR3 DNA reads TGTGCCAGCAGCACCTCTGGGGCCAACGTCCTGACTTTC.

The table lists this clonotype with many counts. The chain couples TRBV29-1 to TRBJ1-1, with D uncertain. The CDR3 loop spans 12 amino acids. Per the germline V gene, CDR1 is SQVTM and CDR2 is ANQGSEA. Trimming removed 6 bases at V and 3 bases at J, with 11 bases between. The CDR3 loop is CSVGYADTEAFF. DNA for the CDR3: TGCAGCGTAGGGTATGCGGACACTGAAGCTTTCTTT.